The 8 T cell receptor beta chains presented below share a single source sample, sequenced in a study of blood T cell repertoires in COVID-19. Sequencing was performed with immunoSEQ multiplex PCR; in TCRdb, only in-frame clones are kept and a portion is missing. This table holds about 220,000 clones, 83% found once. Sequenced: PBMCs or T cells enriched from blood (not recorded which). The receptors were sampled from a woman aged 45 to 65 who had been exposed to COVID-19.

The genes are TRBV28 and TRBJ1-4; TRBD1 is a possible D gene (5 bases). The CDR3 runs 16 residues. In germline, CDR1 is MDHEN, CDR2 SYDVKM. The germline V and J ends were trimmed by 1 base and 0 bases, with 9 bases remaining between them. The chain's CDR3 is CASSLSSQATNEKLFF. The DNA for the CDR3 is TGTGCCAGCAGTTTATCCTCACAGGCAACTAATGAAAAACTGTTTTTT.

The chain links TRBV3-1 (or the pseudogene TRBV3-2) to TRBJ1-6; perhaps TRBD1 as D (6 bases). CDR3 length: 19 residues. V gave up 0 bases and J gave up 0 bases, with 15 bases separating them. Germline CDR1 LGHDT, CDR2 YNNKEL (reference sequence). The CDR3 reads CASSQETPTGFSYNSPLHF. The CDR3 bases are TGTGCCAGCAGCCAAGAGACCCCTACAGGGTTCTCCTATAATTCACCCCTCCACTTT.

The chain couples TRBV12-3 or TRBV12-4 to TRBJ1-2; weak D call: TRBD1 (6 bases). This CDR3 has 12 amino acids. Trimming pared 4 bases from V and 8 bases from J, leaving 11 bases between. The CDR3 DNA is TGTGCCAGCAGTTCTGGGGGCGAGGGCTACACCTTC. Amino acids: CASSSGGEGYTF.

For the CDR3, the DNA is TGCGCCAGCAGTGATCTCCGGACAGGCCGCGAGCAGTACTTC. This sequence encodes CASSDLRTGREQYF. V gene TRBV10-1 combines with J gene TRBJ2-7; TRBD1 matches 7 bases. The CDR3 has 14 amino acids. V lost 3 bases to trimming and J lost 6 bases; unmatched junction nucleotides: 8. The V gene's germline CDR1 is WNHNN and CDR2 SYGVQD (reference sequence).

This clone was seen a few times. This chain uses TRBV11-3 with TRBJ2-7; maybe TRBD1 (6 bases). Trimming cost V 4 bases and J 12 bases, with 28 bases left between them. CDR3 size: 16 residues. Germline loops: CDR1 SGHNT, CDR2 YENEEA. The CDR3 DNA is TGTGCCAGCAGCTCCCGCCTCCGGGACACTCACCCTTTTGGGTACTTC. Its protein is CASSSRLRDTHPFGYF.

V and J are TRBV3-1 (or the pseudogene TRBV3-2) and TRBJ1-6; 8 bases are a match to TRBD1. Germline trimming cut 6 bases from V and 0 bases from J; bases unmatched to any gene: 4. Germline loops: CDR1 LGHDT, CDR2 YNNKEL (reference sequence). There are 16 residues in the CDR3. Here the CDR3 reads CASRPDRASYNSPLHF. The CDR3 coding sequence is TGTGCCAGCAGGCCGGACAGGGCCTCCTATAATTCACCCCTCCACTTT.

The V and J genes are TRBV12-3 or TRBV12-4 and TRBJ1-1; tentative D call: TRBD1 (5 bases). The CDR3 runs 13 residues. Between the trimmed V and J ends, which lost 4 bases and 1 base, there was a span of 7 bases. The CDR3: CASSYTGNTEAFF. The CDR3 coding sequence is TGTGCCAGCAGTTATACAGGGAACACTGAAGCTTTCTTT.

The chain carries TRBV12-3 or TRBV12-4 and TRBJ2-1, with no clear D. CDR3 length: 11 residues. Trimming took off 4 bases at V and 8 bases at J, with 6 bases between the two ends. DNA for the CDR3: TGTGCCAGCAGTTATCGGGATGAGCAGTTCTTC. It codes for CASSYRDEQFF.